This paragraph covers one T cell receptor (beta chain) sequence. This entry is derived from a study of blood T cell repertoires in COVID-19. Participant age was roughly 18 to 100 years, and participants resided in fewer than 25 US areas. Two negative PCRs, clearance, or symptom resolution had been documented for recovered Cohort 3 donors. Here immunoSEQ multiplex PCR was the method, and the copy in TCRdb shows in-frame clones only, minus some. The sample has roughly 380,000 clones, around 87% seen once. This TCR derives from a man in his thirties or forties who had recovered from COVID-19. Sequenced material: PBMCs or T cells enriched from blood (not recorded which).

Written as DNA, the CDR3 is TGTGCCAGCAGCCTTGGACAGCAAGAGACCCAGTACTTC. It codes for CASSLGQQETQYF. The chain uses TRBV7-6 and TRBJ2-5, with a tentative D call TRBD1 (6 bases). V was trimmed by 5 bases and J by 2 bases, leaving 9 bases between them. The CDR3 sequence is 13 residues long. Germline V gives CDR1 SGHVS, CDR2 FNYEAQ.